A single sample gave rise to the 7 T cell receptor beta chains below, sequenced in a study of T cell responses to AZD1222 COVID-19 vaccine. The repertoire was sequenced with immunoSEQ multiplex PCR; TCRdb's copy has only in-frame clones and lacks some. This sample has 100,000 to 150,000 clones, with 85% to 90% found just once. Source: peripheral blood, taken on day 0 of AZD1222 vaccination. These receptors were taken from an adult in good health.

This rearrangement joins TRBV6-1 to TRBJ1-5; unclear D gene. V was pared by 2 bases and J by 4 bases, with 6 bases between. The CDR3 length is 13 residues. Germline lookup yields CDR1 MNHNS and CDR2 SASEGT. This CDR3 reads CASSEHTNQPQHF. As DNA, the CDR3 is TGTGCCAGCAGTGAACACACTAATCAGCCCCAGCATTTT.

The chain joins TRBV6-2 or TRBV6-3 to TRBJ1-6; 9 nucleotides align to TRBD1. The CDR3 is 15 amino acids. In germline, CDR1 is MNHEY, CDR2 SVGEGT. With V trimmed by 4 bases and J by 10 bases, 8 bases remained unmatched. The CDR3 coding sequence is TGTGCCAGCAGTTCCCCGGGACAGGGAAGATCACCCCTCCACTTT. This encodes CASSSPGQGRSPLHF.

The chain is built from TRBV11-3 and TRBJ1-2, with D maybe TRBD1 (6 bases). CDR1 is SGHNT, CDR2 YENEEA, per germline. This CDR3 has 15 amino acids. Between the trimmed V and J ends, which lost 6 bases and 5 bases, there was a span of 19 bases. CDR3 nucleotide sequence: TGTGCCAGCAGGAAACGGACAGCGCACCCTTATGGCTACACCTTC. This gives the protein CASRKRTAHPYGYTF.

The V call is TRBV14, the J call TRBJ2-3; D not resolved. V lost 4 bases to trimming and J lost 4 bases, with 12 bases between them. CDR1 SGHDN and CDR2 FVKESK come from the germline V gene. CDR3 length: 14 amino acids. CDR3 coding DNA: TGTGCCAGCAGCCTAAGTGGACGGGCAGATACGCAGTATTTT. As protein: CASSLSGRADTQYF.

The rearrangement links TRBV2 to TRBJ1-1; no definite D call. CDR3 size: 14 residues. Germline CDR1 reads SNHLY; CDR2 reads FYNNEI. The V end lost 6 bases, the J end lost 0 bases, and 11 bases lay between the germline ends. The CDR3 nucleotides are TGTGCCAGCAGCGGAGTGTTAATGAACACTGAAGCTTTCTTT. Translation: CASSGVLMNTEAFF.

This clone showed up just once. The V call is TRBV5-6, the J call TRBJ2-2, with a tentative D call TRBD1 (6 bases). The germline V and J ends were trimmed by 2 bases and 3 bases, with 23 bases remaining between them. The CDR3 loop spans 19 amino acids. The germline CDR1 and CDR2 sequences are SGHDT and YYEEEE. CDR3 amino acids: CASSFEDLPQGLYTGELFF. The CDR3 DNA is TGTGCCAGCAGCTTCGAAGACCTTCCCCAGGGGTTGTACACCGGGGAGCTGTTTTTT.

The V call is TRBV5-1, the J call TRBJ1-4; maybe TRBD1 (5 bases). This CDR3 has 12 residues. V was shortened by 3 bases and J by 7 bases, with 7 bases between the two germline ends. Germline V lookup: CDR1 SGHRS, CDR2 YFSETQ. DNA for the CDR3: TGCGCCAGCAGCTCTGACAGTGAAAAACTGTTTTTT. It specifies CASSSDSEKLFF.